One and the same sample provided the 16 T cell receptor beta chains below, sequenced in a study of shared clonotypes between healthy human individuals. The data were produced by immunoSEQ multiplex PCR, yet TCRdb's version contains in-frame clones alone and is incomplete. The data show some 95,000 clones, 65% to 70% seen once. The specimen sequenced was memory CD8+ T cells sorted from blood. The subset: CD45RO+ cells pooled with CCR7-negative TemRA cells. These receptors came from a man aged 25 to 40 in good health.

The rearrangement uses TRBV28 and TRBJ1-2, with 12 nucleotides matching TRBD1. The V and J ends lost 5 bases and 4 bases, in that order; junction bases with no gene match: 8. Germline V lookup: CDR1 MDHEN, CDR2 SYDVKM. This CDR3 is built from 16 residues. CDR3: CASSPSGTGGLYGYTF. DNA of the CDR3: TGTGCCAGCAGTCCATCCGGGACAGGGGGCCTCTATGGCTACACCTTC.

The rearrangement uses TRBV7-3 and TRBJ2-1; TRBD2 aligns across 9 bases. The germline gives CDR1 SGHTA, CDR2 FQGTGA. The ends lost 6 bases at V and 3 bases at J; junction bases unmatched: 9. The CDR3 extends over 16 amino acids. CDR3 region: CASRFSSGRIYNEQFF. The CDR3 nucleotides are TGTGCCAGCAGGTTCAGTAGCGGGAGAATCTACAATGAGCAGTTCTTC.

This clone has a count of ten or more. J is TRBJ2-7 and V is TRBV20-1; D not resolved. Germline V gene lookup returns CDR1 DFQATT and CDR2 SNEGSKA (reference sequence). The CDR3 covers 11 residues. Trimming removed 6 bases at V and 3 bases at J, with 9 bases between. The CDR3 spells CSAPDNYEQYF. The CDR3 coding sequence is TGCAGTGCACCCGACAACTACGAGCAGTACTTC.

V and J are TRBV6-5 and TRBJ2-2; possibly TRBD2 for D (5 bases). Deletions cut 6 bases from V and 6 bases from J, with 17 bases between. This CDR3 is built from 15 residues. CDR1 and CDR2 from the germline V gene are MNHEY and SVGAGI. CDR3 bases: TGTGCCAGCAGCGCGTCCTTACTAGGGCCCGGGGAGCTGTTTTTT. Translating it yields CASSASLLGPGELFF.

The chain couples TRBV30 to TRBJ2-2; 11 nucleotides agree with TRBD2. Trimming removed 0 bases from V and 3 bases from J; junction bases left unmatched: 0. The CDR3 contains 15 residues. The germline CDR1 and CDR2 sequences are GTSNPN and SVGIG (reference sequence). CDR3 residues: CAWSVSGRDTGELFF. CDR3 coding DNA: TGTGCCTGGAGTGTTAGCGGGAGGGACACCGGGGAGCTGTTTTTT.

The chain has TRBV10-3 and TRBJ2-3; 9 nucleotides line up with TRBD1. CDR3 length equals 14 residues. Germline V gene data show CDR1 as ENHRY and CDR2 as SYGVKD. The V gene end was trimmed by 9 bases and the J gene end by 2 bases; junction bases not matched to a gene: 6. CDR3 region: CAIAGTGHTDTQYF. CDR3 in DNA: TGTGCCATAGCCGGGACAGGGCACACAGATACGCAGTATTTT.

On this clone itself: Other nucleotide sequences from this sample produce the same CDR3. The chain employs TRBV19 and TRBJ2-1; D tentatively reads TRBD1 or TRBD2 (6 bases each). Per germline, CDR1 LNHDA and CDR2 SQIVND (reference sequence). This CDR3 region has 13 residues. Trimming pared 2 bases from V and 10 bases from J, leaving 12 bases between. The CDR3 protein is CASSISGGGEQFF. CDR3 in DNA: TGTGCCAGTAGTATAAGCGGAGGGGGAGAGCAGTTCTTC.

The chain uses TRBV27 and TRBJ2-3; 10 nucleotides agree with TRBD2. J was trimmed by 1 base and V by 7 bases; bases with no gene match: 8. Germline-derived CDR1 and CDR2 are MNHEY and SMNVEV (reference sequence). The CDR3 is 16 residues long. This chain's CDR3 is CASNPSGRGGTDTQYF. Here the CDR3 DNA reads TGTGCCAGCAATCCTAGCGGGAGAGGGGGCACAGATACGCAGTATTTT.

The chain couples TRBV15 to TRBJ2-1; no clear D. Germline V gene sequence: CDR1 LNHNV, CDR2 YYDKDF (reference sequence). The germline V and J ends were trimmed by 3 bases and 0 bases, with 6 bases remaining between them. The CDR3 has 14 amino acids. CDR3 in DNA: TGTGCCACCAGCAGGGACCACTCCTACAATGAGCAGTTCTTC. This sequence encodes CATSRDHSYNEQFF.

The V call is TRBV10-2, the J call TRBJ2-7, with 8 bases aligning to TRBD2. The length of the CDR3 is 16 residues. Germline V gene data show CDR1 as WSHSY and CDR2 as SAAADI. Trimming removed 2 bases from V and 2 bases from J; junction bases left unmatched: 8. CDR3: CASSELAGASPYEQYF. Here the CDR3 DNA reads TGCGCCAGCAGTGAGCTAGCGGGTGCATCCCCCTACGAGCAGTACTTC.

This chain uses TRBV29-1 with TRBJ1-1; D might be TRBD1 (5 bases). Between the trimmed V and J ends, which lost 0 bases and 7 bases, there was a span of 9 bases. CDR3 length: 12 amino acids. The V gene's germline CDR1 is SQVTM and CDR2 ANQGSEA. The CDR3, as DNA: TGCAGCGTTGAAGATCTGGGGGTTGAAGCTTTCTTT. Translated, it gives CSVEDLGVEAFF. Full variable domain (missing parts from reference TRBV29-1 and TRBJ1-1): SAVISQKPSRDICQRGTSLTIQCQVDSQVTMMFWYRQQPGQSLTLIATANQGSEATYESGFVIDKFPISRPNLTFSTLTVSNMSPEDSSIYLCSVEDLGVEAFFGQGTRLTVV.

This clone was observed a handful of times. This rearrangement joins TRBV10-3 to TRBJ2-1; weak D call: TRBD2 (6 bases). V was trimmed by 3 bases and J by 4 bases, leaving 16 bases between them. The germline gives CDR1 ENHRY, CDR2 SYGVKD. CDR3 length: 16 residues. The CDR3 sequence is CAISDLGTGLYNEQFF. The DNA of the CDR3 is TGTGCCATCAGTGACCTCGGGACTGGACTATACAATGAGCAGTTCTTC.

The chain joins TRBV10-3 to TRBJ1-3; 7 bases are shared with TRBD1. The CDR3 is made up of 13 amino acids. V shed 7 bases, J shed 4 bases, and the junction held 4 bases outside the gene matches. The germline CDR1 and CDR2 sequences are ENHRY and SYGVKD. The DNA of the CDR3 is TGTGCCATCACCGGGACAGTCGGAAACACCATATATTTT. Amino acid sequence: CAITGTVGNTIYF.

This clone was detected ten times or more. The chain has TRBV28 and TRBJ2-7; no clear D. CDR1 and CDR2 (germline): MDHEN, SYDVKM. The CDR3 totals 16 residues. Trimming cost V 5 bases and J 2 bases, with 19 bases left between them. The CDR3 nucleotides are TGTGCCAGCAGTGATCCACCGCACGGGCTACCCTACGAGCAGTACTTC. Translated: CASSDPPHGLPYEQYF. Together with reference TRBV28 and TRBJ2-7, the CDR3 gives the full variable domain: DVKVTQSSRYLVKRTGEKVFLECVQDMDHENMFWYRQDPGLGLRLIYFSYDVKMKEKGDIPEGYSVSREKKERFSLILESASTNQTSMYLCASSDPPHGLPYEQYFGPGTRLTVT.

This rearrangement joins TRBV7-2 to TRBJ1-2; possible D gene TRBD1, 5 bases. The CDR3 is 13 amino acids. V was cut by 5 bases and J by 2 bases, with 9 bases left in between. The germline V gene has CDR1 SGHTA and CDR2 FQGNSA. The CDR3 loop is CASSLWDNYGYTF. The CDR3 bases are TGTGCCAGCAGCCTTTGGGACAACTATGGCTACACCTTC.

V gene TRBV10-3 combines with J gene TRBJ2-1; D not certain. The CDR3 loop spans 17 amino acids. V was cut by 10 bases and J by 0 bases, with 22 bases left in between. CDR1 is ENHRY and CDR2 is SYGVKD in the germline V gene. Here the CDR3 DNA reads TGTGCCAGACCCCCCTCCGCCGAACCGAGCTCCTACAATGAGCAGTTCTTC. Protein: CARPPSAEPSSYNEQFF.